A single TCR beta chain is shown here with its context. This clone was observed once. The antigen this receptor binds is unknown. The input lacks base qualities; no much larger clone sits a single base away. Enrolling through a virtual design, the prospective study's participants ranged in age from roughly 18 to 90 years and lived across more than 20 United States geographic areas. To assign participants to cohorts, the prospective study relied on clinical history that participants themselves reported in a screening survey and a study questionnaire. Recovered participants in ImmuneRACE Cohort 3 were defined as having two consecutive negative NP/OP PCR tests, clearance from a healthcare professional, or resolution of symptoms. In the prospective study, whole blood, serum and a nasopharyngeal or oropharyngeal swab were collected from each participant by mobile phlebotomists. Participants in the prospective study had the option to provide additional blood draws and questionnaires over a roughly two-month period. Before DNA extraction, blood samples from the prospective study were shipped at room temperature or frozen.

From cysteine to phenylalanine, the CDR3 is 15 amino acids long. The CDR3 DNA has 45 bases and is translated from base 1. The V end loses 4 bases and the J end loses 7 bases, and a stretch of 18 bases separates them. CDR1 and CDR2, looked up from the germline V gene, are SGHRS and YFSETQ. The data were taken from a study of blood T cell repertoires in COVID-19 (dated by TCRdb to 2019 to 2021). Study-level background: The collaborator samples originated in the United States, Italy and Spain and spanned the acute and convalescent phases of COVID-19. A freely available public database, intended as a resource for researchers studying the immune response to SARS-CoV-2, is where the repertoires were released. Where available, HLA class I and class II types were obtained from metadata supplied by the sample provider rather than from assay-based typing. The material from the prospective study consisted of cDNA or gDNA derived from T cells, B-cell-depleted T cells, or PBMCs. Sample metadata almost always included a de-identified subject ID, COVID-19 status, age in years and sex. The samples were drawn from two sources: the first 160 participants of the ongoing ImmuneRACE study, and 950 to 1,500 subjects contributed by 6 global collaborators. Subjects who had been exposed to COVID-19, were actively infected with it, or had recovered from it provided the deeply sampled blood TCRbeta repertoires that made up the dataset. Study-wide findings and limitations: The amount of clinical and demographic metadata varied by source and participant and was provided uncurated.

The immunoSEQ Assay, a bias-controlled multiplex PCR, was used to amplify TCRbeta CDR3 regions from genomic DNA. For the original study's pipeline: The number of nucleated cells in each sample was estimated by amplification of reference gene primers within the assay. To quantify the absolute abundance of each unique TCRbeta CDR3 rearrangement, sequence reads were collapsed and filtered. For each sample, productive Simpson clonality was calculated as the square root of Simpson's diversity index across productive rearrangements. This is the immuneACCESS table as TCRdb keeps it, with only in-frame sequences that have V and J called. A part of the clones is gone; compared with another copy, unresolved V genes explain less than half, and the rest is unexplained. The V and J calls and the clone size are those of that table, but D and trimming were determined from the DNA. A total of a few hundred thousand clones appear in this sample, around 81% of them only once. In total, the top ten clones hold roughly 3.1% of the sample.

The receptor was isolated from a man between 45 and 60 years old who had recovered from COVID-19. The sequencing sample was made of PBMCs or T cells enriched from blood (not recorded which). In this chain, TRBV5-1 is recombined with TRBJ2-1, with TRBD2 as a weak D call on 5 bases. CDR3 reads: CASSPGGGLGNEQFF. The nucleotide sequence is TGCGCCAGCAGCCCCGGCGGAGGTTTGGGTAATGAGCAGTTCTTC.